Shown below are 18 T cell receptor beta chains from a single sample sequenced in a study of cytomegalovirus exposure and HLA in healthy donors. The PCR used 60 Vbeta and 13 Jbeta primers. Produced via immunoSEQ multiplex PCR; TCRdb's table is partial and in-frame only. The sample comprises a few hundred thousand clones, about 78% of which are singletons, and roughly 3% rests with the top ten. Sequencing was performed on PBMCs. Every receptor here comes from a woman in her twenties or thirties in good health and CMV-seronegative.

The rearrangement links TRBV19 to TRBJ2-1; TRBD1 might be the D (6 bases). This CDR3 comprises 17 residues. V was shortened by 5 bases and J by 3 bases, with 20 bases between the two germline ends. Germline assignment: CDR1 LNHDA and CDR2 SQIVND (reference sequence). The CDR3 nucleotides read TGTGCCAGTAGTCACATGCAACAGGGCCTTGACTACAATGAGCAGTTCTTC. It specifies CASSHMQQGLDYNEQFF.

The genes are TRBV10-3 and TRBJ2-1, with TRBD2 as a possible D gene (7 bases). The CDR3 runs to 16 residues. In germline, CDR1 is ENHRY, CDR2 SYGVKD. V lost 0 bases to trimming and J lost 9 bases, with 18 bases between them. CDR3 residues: CAISESGGGGKGEQFF. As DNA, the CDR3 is TGTGCCATCAGTGAGTCAGGCGGGGGCGGTAAGGGTGAGCAGTTCTTC.

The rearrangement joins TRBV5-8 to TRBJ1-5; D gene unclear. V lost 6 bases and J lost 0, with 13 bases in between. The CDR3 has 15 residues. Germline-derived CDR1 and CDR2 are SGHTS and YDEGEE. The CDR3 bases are TGTGCCAGCAACCAATGGGCCGATAGCAATCAGCCCCAGCATTTT. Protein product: CASNQWADSNQPQHF.

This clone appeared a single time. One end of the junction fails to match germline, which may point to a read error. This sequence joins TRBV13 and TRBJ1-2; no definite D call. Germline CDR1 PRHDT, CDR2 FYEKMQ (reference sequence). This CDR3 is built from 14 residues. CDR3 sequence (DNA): TGTGCCAGCAGCTTAGGGGTCGTGAACTATGGCTACCCCTTC. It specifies CASSLGVVNYGYPF.

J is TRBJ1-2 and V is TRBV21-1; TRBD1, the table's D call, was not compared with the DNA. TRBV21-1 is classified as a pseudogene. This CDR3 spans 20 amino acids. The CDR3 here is CASSKKGRRGQGGSYYGYTF. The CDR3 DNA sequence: TGTGCCAGCAGCAAAAAAGGGCGACGGGGACAGGGAGGGTCTTACTATGGCTACACCTTC.

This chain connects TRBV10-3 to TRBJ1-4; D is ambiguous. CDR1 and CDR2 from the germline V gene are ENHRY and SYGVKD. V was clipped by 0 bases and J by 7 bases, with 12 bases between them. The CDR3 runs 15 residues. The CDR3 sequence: CAISESKGRGEKLFF. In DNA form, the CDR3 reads TGTGCCATCAGTGAGTCGAAAGGTAGAGGTGAAAAACTGTTTTTT.

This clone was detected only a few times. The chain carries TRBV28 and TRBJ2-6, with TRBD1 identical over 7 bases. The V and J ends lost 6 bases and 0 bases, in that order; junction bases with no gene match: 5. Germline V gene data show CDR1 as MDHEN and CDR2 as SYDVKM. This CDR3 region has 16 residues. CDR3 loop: CASRDRTNSGANVLTF. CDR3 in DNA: TGTGCCAGCAGGGACAGGACAAACTCTGGGGCCAACGTCCTGACTTTC. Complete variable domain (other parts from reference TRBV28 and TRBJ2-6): DVKVTQSSRYLVKRTGEKVFLECVQDMDHENMFWYRQDPGLGLRLIYFSYDVKMKEKGDIPEGYSVSREKKERFSLILESASTNQTSMYLCASRDRTNSGANVLTFGAGSRLTVL.

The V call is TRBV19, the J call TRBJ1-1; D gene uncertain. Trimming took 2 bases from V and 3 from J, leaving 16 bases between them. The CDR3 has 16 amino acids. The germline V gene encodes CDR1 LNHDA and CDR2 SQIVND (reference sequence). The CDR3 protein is CASSIFDGGLDTEAFF. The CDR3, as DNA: TGTGCCAGTAGTATATTCGACGGTGGACTGGACACTGAAGCTTTCTTT.

The CDR3 here is CASSSLGLAGGTEQFF. CDR3 sequence (DNA): TGTGCCAGCAGCTCTTTAGGACTAGCGGGGGGGACAGAGCAGTTCTTC. The J gene is TRBJ2-1, the V gene TRBV7-3; 15 bases map to TRBD2. Trimming cost V 4 bases and J 10 bases; bases outside gene matches: 8. CDR3 length equals 16 residues. Germline CDR1 SGHTA, CDR2 FQGTGA.

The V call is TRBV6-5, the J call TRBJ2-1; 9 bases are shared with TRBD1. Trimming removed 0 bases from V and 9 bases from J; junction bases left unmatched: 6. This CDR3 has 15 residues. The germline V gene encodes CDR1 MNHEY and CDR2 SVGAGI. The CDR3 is CASSYSGTGRFEQFF. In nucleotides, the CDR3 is TGTGCCAGCAGTTACTCAGGGACAGGGCGATTTGAGCAGTTCTTC.

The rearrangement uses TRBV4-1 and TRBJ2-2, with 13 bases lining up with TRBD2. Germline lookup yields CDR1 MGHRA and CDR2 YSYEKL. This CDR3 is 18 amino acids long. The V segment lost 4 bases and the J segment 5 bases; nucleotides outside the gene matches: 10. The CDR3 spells CASSPLGLAGVKTGELFF. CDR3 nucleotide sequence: TGCGCCAGCAGCCCTTTAGGACTAGCGGGAGTTAAAACCGGGGAGCTGTTTTTT.

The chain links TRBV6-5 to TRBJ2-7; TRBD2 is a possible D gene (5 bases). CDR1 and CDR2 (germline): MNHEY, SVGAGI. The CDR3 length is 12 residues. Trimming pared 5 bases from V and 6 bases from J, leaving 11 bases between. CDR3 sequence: CASSTRTLEQYF. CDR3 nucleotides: TGTGCCAGCAGTACCCGGACTCTCGAGCAGTACTTC.

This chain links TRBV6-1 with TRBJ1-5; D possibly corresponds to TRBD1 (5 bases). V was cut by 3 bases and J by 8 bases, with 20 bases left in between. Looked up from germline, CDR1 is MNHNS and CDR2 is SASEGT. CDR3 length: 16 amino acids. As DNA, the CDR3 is TGTGCCAGCAGTGAGCGGGGTCGGGGGAAGTGGGAGCCCCAGCATTTT. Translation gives CASSERGRGKWEPQHF.

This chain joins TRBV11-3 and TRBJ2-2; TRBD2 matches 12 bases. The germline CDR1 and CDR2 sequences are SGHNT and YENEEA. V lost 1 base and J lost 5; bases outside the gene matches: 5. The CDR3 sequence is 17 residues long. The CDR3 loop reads CASSLGLAGAGTGELFF. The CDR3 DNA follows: TGTGCCAGCAGCTTAGGACTAGCGGGAGCGGGTACCGGGGAGCTGTTTTTT.

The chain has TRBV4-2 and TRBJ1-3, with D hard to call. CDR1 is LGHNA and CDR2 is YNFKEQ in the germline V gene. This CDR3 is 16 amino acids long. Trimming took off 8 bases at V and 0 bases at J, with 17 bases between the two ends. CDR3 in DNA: TGTGCCAGCGAAACGAACTACCGCAGCTCTGGAAACACCATATATTTT. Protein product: CASETNYRSSGNTIYF.

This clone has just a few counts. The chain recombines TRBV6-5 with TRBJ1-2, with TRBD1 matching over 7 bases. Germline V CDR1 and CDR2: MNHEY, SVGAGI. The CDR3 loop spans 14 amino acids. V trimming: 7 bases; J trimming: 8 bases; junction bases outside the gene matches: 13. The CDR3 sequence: CASNDKRGLRGYTF. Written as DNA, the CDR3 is TGTGCCAGCAATGATAAAAGGGGGCTCCGGGGCTACACCTTC.

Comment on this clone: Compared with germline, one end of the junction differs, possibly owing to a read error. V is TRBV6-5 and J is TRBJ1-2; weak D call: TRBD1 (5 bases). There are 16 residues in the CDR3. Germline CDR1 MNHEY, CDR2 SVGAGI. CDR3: CASSYAWGRTNYGYPF. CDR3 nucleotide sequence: TGTGCCAGCAGTTACGCTTGGGGCAGAACAAACTATGGCTACCCCTTC.

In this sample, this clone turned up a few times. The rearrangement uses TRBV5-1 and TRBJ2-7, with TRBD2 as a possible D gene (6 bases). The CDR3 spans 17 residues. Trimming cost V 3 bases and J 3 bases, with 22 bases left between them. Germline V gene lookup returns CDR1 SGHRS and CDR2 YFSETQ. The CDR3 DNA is TGCGCCAGCAGCTCCGTCGGGCGGGACGCGGTATTCTACGAGCAGTACTTC. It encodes CASSSVGRDAVFYEQYF.